The 18 T cell receptor beta chains below were found in one sample sequenced in a study of early T cells in non-severe SARS-CoV-2 infection. TCRdb reanalysed the 5' RACE reads using MiXCR and keeps one entry per CDR3 protein. The sample has tens of thousands of distinct CDR3 sequences, approximately 14% seen once. The sample was whole blood. The receptors were sampled from an adult who was a healthcare worker with PCR-confirmed SARS-CoV-2 infection or an uninfected control (not recorded which).

The CDR3 region is CASSLGLAGGGEQFF. The CDR3, as DNA: TGTGCCAGCAGCTTAGGGCTAGCGGGGGGAGGTGAGCAGTTCTTC. The chain recombines TRBV7-2 with TRBJ2-1; 11 bases match TRBD2. This CDR3 has 15 amino acids. Germline V gene data show CDR1 as SGHTA and CDR2 as FQGNSA. The J segment lost 9 bases and the V segment lost 1 base, leaving 5 bases of the junction unmatched.

This clonotype occurred a few times. The rearrangement uses TRBV24-1 and TRBJ2-1; D not resolved. The CDR3 has 15 amino acids. Germline assignment: CDR1 KGHDR and CDR2 SFDVKD. Between the trimmed V and J ends, which lost 4 bases and 8 bases, there was a span of 17 bases. In nucleotides, the CDR3 is TGTGCCACCAGTGACCCTCGACTGGCCTCGGATGAGCAGTTCTTC. Translation gives CATSDPRLASDEQFF.

V and J are TRBV24-1 and TRBJ2-3; 10 bases align to TRBD2. The CDR3 is 16 residues long. V lost 4 bases to trimming and J lost 2 bases; unmatched junction nucleotides: 5. Germline V CDR1 and CDR2: KGHDR, SFDVKD. CDR3 nucleotide sequence: TGTGCCACCAGTGACCCTACTAGCGGGGTCACAGATACGCAGTATTTT. Amino acids: CATSDPTSGVTDTQYF.

The CDR3, as DNA: TGTGCCAGCAGCGCCCAAGGGGGCGGGTGGGATACGCAGTATTTT. Translated: CASSAQGGGWDTQYF. The V and J genes are TRBV7-2 and TRBJ2-3, with 7 bases aligning to TRBD1. V lost 5 bases, J lost 6 bases, and 11 bases stayed unmatched. The V gene's germline CDR1 is SGHTA and CDR2 FQGNSA. The CDR3 runs to 15 residues. Variable domain in full (rest from reference TRBV7-2 and TRBJ2-3): GAGVSQSPSNKVTEKGKDVELRCDPISGHTALYWYRQSLGQGLEFLIYFQGNSAPDKSGLPSDRFSAERTGGSVSTLTIQRTQQEDSAVYLCASSAQGGGWDTQYFGPGTRLTVL.

This clonotype appeared many times. The genes are TRBV5-4 and TRBJ2-3; 10 bases are shared with TRBD1. Trimming cost V 0 bases and J 3 bases; bases outside gene matches: 4. The length of the CDR3 is 16 residues. The germline gives CDR1 SGHNT, CDR2 YYREEE (reference sequence). The CDR3 sequence is CASSLADRGGTDTQYF. CDR3 coding DNA: TGTGCCAGCAGCTTGGCGGACAGGGGGGGAACAGATACGCAGTATTTT. Full variable domain (rest looked up from reference TRBV5-4 and TRBJ2-3): ETGVTQSPTHLIKTRGQQVTLRCSSQSGHNTVSWYQQALGQGPQFIFQYYREEENGRGNFPPRFSGLQFPNYSSELNVNALELDDSALYLCASSLADRGGTDTQYFGPGTRLTVL.

The rearrangement joins TRBV9 to TRBJ1-2; no definite D call. The CDR3 has 13 amino acids. V was pared by 3 bases and J by 2 bases, with 8 bases between. Germline V gene lookup returns CDR1 SGDLS and CDR2 YYNGEE. The CDR3, as DNA: TGTGCCAGCAGCGGGACGGGAAACTATGGCTACACCTTC. Translation gives CASSGTGNYGYTF.

This clonotype showed up many times. The chain has TRBV19 and TRBJ2-1; 10 bases match TRBD2. The CDR3 extends over 15 amino acids. The V segment lost 3 bases and the J segment 7 bases; nucleotides outside the gene matches: 6. Germline CDR1 and CDR2: LNHDA and SQIVND (reference sequence). CDR3: CASSMEAGGLNEQFF. In DNA, the CDR3 is TGTGCCAGTAGTATGGAAGCGGGGGGGCTAAATGAGCAGTTCTTC.

The chain couples TRBV12-3 or TRBV12-4 to TRBJ2-4; D unclear. The length of the CDR3 is 15 residues. V was cut by 5 bases and J by 1 base, with 12 bases left in between. The CDR3 nucleotides read TGTGCCAGCAGTCCTCCCGTCTTGGCCAAAAACATTCAGTACTTC. Translating it yields CASSPPVLAKNIQYF.

This clonotype was found many times. This sequence joins TRBV12-3 or TRBV12-4 and TRBJ1-1; D might be TRBD1 (5 bases). V was cut by 5 bases and J by 8 bases, with 21 bases left in between. This CDR3 is 15 amino acids long. CDR3 sequence reads: CASSPRGGGTGEAFF. DNA of the CDR3: TGTGCCAGCAGTCCCCGTGGGGGGGGAACGGGAGAAGCTTTCTTT.

The chain carries TRBV6-1 and TRBJ2-2; D possibly corresponds to TRBD2 (6 bases). This CDR3 region has 16 residues. V was shortened by 6 bases and J by 2 bases, with 16 bases between the two germline ends. CDR1 MNHNS and CDR2 SASEGT come from the germline V gene. The CDR3: CASRRDFSSNTGELFF. The DNA for the CDR3 is TGTGCCAGCAGGCGGGACTTCTCATCAAACACCGGGGAGCTGTTTTTT.

This clonotype was counted only a few times. The chain couples TRBV11-2 to TRBJ1-4; D not resolved. This CDR3 is 12 amino acids long. CDR1 and CDR2 from the germline V gene are SGHAT and FQNNGV. Trimming shortened V by 5 bases and J by 1 base, and 2 bases separated the two germline ends. The CDR3 DNA reads TGTGCCAGCAGCGGAACTAATGAAAAACTGTTTTTT. Encoded protein: CASSGTNEKLFF.

The rearrangement joins TRBV5-4 to TRBJ2-4; the match to TRBD1 covers 11 bases. The CDR3 sequence is 15 residues long. Germline V gene data show CDR1 as SGHNT and CDR2 as YYREEE (reference sequence). Unmatched junction bases numbered 6, after V lost 2 bases and J lost 8 bases. In nucleotides, the CDR3 is TGTGCCAGCAGCTTCCGGACAGGGGGCAGAGACATTCAGTACTTC. Its protein product is CASSFRTGGRDIQYF. The variable domain in full, with the rest retrieved from reference TRBV5-4 and TRBJ2-4, is ETGVTQSPTHLIKTRGQQVTLRCSSQSGHNTVSWYQQALGQGPQFIFQYYREEENGRGNFPPRFSGLQFPNYSSELNVNALELDDSALYLCASSFRTGGRDIQYFGAGTRLSVL.

The chain combines TRBV3-1 with TRBJ1-3; D perhaps matches TRBD1 (5 bases). The CDR3 consists of 15 residues. V lost 0 bases to trimming and J lost 1 base, with 7 bases between them. CDR1 LGHDT and CDR2 YNNKEL come from the germline V gene (reference sequence). In nucleotides, the CDR3 is TGTGCCAGCAGCCAAGACGAGGGGTCTGGAAACACCATATATTTT. This codes for CASSQDEGSGNTIYF.

This clonotype was recorded at least ten times. V gene TRBV6-2 or TRBV6-3 combines with J gene TRBJ2-3, with D perhaps matching TRBD1 (5 bases). Germline V gene sequence: CDR1 MNHEY, CDR2 SVGEGT. The V end was cut by 6 bases, the J end by 0 bases, with 10 bases between. CDR3 length: 14 residues. For the CDR3, the DNA is TGTGCCAGCAGCTCGACAGAGAGCACAGATACGCAGTATTTT. Its translation: CASSSTESTDTQYF.

This chain connects TRBV29-1 to TRBJ2-5, with D perhaps matching TRBD2 (6 bases). V lost 4 bases, J lost 5 bases, and 14 bases lay in between. CDR3 length: 13 amino acids. Germline-derived CDR1 and CDR2 are SQVTM and ANQGSEA. CDR3 coding DNA: TGCAGCGTTGCGGAGGGAGCAGGGGAGACCCAGTACTTC. Translating it yields CSVAEGAGETQYF.

This clonotype was detected ten times or more. This sequence joins TRBV12-3 or TRBV12-4 and TRBJ1-1; 9 bases fit TRBD1. CDR3 size: 17 residues. V lost 5 bases to trimming and J lost 4 bases; unmatched junction nucleotides: 14. The CDR3 loop reads CASSPEAQGAVSTEAFF. CDR3 DNA sequence: TGTGCCAGCAGTCCCGAAGCACAGGGGGCGGTGAGCACTGAAGCTTTCTTT.

The table lists this clonotype with many counts. The V gene is TRBV6-6, the J gene TRBJ2-3; D possibly corresponds to TRBD2 (6 bases). The CDR3 extends over 15 amino acids. V was shortened by 0 bases and J by 3 bases, with 10 bases between the two germline ends. Germline-derived CDR1 and CDR2 are MNHNY and SVGAGI (reference sequence). The CDR3 nucleotides read TGTGCCAGCAGTTACTCGAACGGGGGAACAGATACGCAGTATTTT. This translates into CASSYSNGGTDTQYF.

The rearrangement links TRBV19 to TRBJ2-2; D not resolved. The germline gives CDR1 LNHDA, CDR2 SQIVND (reference sequence). This CDR3 is built from 12 residues. Trimming removed 6 bases from V and 7 bases from J, with 9 bases in between. The CDR3 sequence is CASRTSFGELFF. Written as DNA, the CDR3 is TGTGCCAGTAGAACCTCTTTCGGGGAGCTGTTTTTT.